The 12 T cell receptor beta chains reported below all come from one sample, sequenced in a study of blood T cell repertoires in COVID-19. Some clones are missing from TCRdb's copy, which holds only in-frame ones; the method was immunoSEQ multiplex PCR. The profile shows about 280,000 clones, approximately 81% of them singletons. Sample: PBMCs or T cells enriched from blood (not recorded which). The receptors here all came from a woman aged 50 to 60 who had recovered from COVID-19.

The chain recombines TRBV27 with TRBJ2-7; 9 nucleotides match TRBD2. From germline, CDR1 is MNHEY and CDR2 SMNVEV (reference sequence). This CDR3 has 13 residues. The V and J ends lost 2 bases and 6 bases, in that order; junction bases with no gene match: 2. The CDR3 DNA reads TGTGCCAGCAGTTTAGGGCGGGGGGGCGAGCAGTACTTC. Its protein is CASSLGRGGEQYF.

J is TRBJ2-1 and V is TRBV28, with 11 bases lining up with TRBD2. The CDR3 consists of 15 residues. The V segment lost 5 bases and the J segment 3 bases; nucleotides outside the gene matches: 3. Germline assignment: CDR1 MDHEN and CDR2 SYDVKM. The CDR3 loop is CASSALAGVYNEQFF. The CDR3 DNA is TGTGCCAGCAGTGCACTAGCGGGGGTCTACAATGAGCAGTTCTTC.

V and J are TRBV21-1 and TRBJ2-5; the table calls TRBD1, which could not be checked here. TRBV21-1 is designated a pseudogene. The CDR3 consists of 14 residues. DNA for the CDR3: TGTGCCAGCAGCTTACCCAGGGGACGCGAGACCCAGTACTTC. It encodes CASSLPRGRETQYF.

The CDR3 here is CASSLVYVNQPQHF. The CDR3 nucleotides are TGTGCCAGCAGCTTGGTCTACGTCAATCAGCCCCAGCATTTT. J is TRBJ1-5 and V is TRBV7-2; no clear D gene. The V gene lost 3 bases and the J gene lost 3 bases, with 9 bases spanning the gap. Germline CDR1 reads SGHTA; CDR2 reads FQGNSA. The length of the CDR3 is 14 residues.

This chain joins TRBV7-8 and TRBJ1-5; possible D gene TRBD1, 6 bases. Trimming pared 10 bases from V and 0 bases from J, leaving 19 bases between. The CDR3 length is 16 residues. CDR1 is SGHVS, CDR2 FQNEAQ, per germline. The CDR3 protein is CAKPGTPFYSNQPQHF. The CDR3 DNA sequence: TGTGCCAAGCCCGGGACACCTTTCTATAGCAATCAGCCCCAGCATTTT.

Notes on this clone: Possible read error: a much larger clone is one base away. The CDR3 is CASSLRETQYF. CDR3 DNA sequence: TGTGCCAGCAGCTTGCGGGAGACCCAGTACTTC. The chain links TRBV5-6 to TRBJ2-5; D gene ambiguous. V was shortened by 1 base and J by 5 bases, with 3 bases between the two germline ends. Germline values: CDR1 SGHDT, CDR2 YYEEEE. CDR3 length equals 11 residues.

The rearrangement links TRBV6-1 to TRBJ1-2; 9 nucleotides align to TRBD1. Germline V gives CDR1 MNHNS, CDR2 SASEGT. With V trimmed by 0 bases and J by 8 bases, 7 bases remained unmatched. The CDR3 runs to 15 residues. CDR3 in amino acids: CASSEARDRVGGYTF. CDR3 in DNA: TGTGCCAGCAGTGAAGCTCGGGACAGGGTTGGCGGCTACACCTTC.

The chain employs TRBV15 and TRBJ1-2; D is perhaps TRBD1 (6 bases). Germline V lookup: CDR1 LNHNV, CDR2 YYDKDF (reference sequence). CDR3 size: 17 residues. Trimming cost V 1 base and J 4 bases, with 19 bases left between them. CDR3 bases: TGTGCCACCAGCAGAGCCCGTGGGGCAGGGGCGACCTATGGCTACACCTTC. Protein product: CATSRARGAGATYGYTF.

The V call is TRBV2, the J call TRBJ1-6, with D hard to call. Trimming cost V 7 bases and J 0 bases, with 10 bases left between them. Germline V gene lookup returns CDR1 SNHLY and CDR2 FYNNEI. The CDR3 spans 15 residues. The CDR3 reads CASKLLSSYNSPLHF. The CDR3 DNA reads TGTGCCAGCAAGCTCTTGAGCTCCTATAATTCACCCCTCCACTTT.

This chain uses TRBV5-1 with TRBJ1-2; D is uncertain. The CDR3 has 13 amino acids. From germline, CDR1 is SGHRS and CDR2 YFSETQ. V was clipped by 5 bases and J by 3 bases, with 11 bases between them. The CDR3 coding sequence is TGCGCCAGCAGGATGGCAGATGACTATGGCTACACCTTC. This translates into CASRMADDYGYTF.

The chain uses TRBV19 and TRBJ2-1, with TRBD2 matching over 9 bases. The CDR3 extends over 14 amino acids. Trimming took 4 bases from V and 5 from J; bases not matched to a gene: 3. CDR1 and CDR2 from the germline V gene are LNHDA and SQIVND (reference sequence). CDR3 DNA: TGTGCCAGTAGTAGGCGGGAGGGCGACAATGAGCAGTTCTTC. Protein product: CASSRREGDNEQFF. Full variable domain (rest looked up from reference TRBV19 and TRBJ2-1): DGGITQSPKYLFRKEGQNVTLSCEQNLNHDAMYWYRQDPGQGLRLIYYSQIVNDFQKGDIAEGYSVSREKKESFPLTVTSAQKNPTAFYLCASSRREGDNEQFFGPGTRLTVL.

This CDR3 reads CASSLDPTEETQYF. The CDR3 region has the DNA TGTGCCAGCAGCTTAGACCCTACCGAAGAGACCCAGTACTTC. V is TRBV11-3 and J is TRBJ2-5, with D uncertain. V gave up 0 bases and J gave up 3 bases, with 8 bases separating them. This CDR3 has 14 residues. CDR1 SGHNT and CDR2 YENEEA come from the germline V gene.